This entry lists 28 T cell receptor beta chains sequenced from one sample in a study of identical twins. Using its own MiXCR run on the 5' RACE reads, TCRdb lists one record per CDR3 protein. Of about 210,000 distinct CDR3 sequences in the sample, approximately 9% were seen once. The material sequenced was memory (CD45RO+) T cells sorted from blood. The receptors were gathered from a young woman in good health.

As DNA, the CDR3 is TGTGCCAGCAGCCAAGTTCCTCCGGGACTAGCGGGGGTAGATACGCAGTATTTT. Translating gives CASSQVPPGLAGVDTQYF. V usage is TRBV4-2 and J usage is TRBJ2-3, with TRBD2 matching 14 bases. V shed 1 base, J shed 5 bases, and the junction held 8 bases outside the gene matches. This CDR3 has 18 residues. CDR1 and CDR2 from the germline V gene are LGHNA and YNFKEQ.

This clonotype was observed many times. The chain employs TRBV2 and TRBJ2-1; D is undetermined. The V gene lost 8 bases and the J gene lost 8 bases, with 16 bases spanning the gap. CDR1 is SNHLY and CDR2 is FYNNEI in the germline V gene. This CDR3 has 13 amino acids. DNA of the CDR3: TGTGCCAGCCATGCCCTCAGCGTCCATGAGCAGTTCTTC. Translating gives CASHALSVHEQFF.

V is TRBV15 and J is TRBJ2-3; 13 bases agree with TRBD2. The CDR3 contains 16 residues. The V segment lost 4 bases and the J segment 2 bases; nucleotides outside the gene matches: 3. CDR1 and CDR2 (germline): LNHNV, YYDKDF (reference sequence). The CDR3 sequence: CATSTTSGGFTDTQYF. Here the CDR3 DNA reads TGTGCCACCAGCACGACTAGCGGGGGGTTCACAGATACGCAGTATTTT.

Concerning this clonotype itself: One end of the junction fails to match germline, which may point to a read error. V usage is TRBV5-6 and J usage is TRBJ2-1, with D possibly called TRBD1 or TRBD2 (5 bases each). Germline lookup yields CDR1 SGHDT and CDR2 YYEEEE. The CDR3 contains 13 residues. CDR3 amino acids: CASSPGTNSRAGF. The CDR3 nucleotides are TGTGCCAGCAGCCCCGGGACCAACTCCCGGGCTGGCTTC. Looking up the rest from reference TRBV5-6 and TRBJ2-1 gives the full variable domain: DAGVTQSPTHLIKTRGQQVTLRCSPKSGHDTVSWYQQALGQGPQFIFQYYEEEERQRGNFPDRFSGHQFPNYSSELNVNALLLGDSALYLCASSPGTNSRAGFGPGTRLTVL.

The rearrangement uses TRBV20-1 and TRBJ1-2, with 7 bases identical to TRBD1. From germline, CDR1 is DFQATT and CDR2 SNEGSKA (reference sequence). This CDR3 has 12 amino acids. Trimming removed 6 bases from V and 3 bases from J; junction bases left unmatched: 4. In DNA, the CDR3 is TGCAGTGCGGAGGACAGGCACTATGGCTACACCTTC. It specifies CSAEDRHYGYTF.

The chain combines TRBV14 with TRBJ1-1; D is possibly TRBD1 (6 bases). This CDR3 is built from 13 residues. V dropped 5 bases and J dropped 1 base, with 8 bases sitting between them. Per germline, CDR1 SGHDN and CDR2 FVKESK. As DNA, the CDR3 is TGTGCCAGCAGCGAACAGGGGAACACTGAAGCTTTCTTT. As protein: CASSEQGNTEAFF.

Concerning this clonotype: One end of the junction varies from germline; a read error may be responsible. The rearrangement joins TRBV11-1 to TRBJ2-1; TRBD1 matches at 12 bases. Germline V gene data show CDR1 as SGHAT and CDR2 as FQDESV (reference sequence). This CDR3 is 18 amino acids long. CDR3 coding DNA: TGTGCCAGCAGCTCCTCTCACGGGACAGGGGGCGCCCACAATGAGCTGTTCTTC. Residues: CASSSSHGTGGAHNELFF. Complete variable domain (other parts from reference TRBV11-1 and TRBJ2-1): EAEVAQSPRYKITEKSQAVAFWCDPISGHATLYWYRQILGQGPELLVQFQDESVVDDSQLPKDRFSAERLKGVDSTLKIQPAELGDSAMYLCASSSSHGTGGAHNELFFGPGTRLTVL.

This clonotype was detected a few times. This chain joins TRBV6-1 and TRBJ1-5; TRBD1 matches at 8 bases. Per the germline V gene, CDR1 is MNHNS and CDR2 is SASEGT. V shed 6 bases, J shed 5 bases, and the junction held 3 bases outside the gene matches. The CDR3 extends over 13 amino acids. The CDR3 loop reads CASRLTGDQPQHF. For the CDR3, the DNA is TGTGCCAGCAGGTTGACAGGGGATCAGCCCCAGCATTTT.

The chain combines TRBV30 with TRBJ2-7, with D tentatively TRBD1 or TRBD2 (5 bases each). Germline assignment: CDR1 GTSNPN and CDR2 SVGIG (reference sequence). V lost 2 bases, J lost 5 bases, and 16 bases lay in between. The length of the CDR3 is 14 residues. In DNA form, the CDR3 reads TGTGCCTGGAGTCTCATGTCGGGGCCCAACGAGCAGTACTTC. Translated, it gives CAWSLMSGPNEQYF. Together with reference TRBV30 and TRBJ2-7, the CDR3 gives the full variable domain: SQTIHQWPATLVQPVGSPLSLECTVEGTSNPNLYWYRQAAGRGLQLLFYSVGIGQISSEVPQNLSASRPQDRQFILSSKKLLLSDSGFYLCAWSLMSGPNEQYFGPGTRLTVT.

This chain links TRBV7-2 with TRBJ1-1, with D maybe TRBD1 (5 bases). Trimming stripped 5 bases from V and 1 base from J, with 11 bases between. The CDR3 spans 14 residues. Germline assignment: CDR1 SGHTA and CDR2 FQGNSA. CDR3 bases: TGTGCCAGCAGCCGGACAATAGCGAACACTGAAGCTTTCTTT. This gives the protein CASSRTIANTEAFF.

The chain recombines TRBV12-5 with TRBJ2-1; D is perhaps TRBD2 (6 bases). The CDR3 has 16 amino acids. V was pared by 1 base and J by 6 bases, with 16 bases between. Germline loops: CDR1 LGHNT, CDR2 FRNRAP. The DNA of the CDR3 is TGTGCTAGTGGTTTGGGCGGGGACTCCCTCCTCAATGAGCAGTTCTTC. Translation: CASGLGGDSLLNEQFF. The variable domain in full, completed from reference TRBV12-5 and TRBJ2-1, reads DARVTQTPRHKVTEMGQEVTMRCQPILGHNTVFWYRQTMMQGLELLAYFRNRAPLDDSGMPKDRFSAEMPDATLATLKIQPSEPRDSAVYFCASGLGGDSLLNEQFFGPGTRLTVL.

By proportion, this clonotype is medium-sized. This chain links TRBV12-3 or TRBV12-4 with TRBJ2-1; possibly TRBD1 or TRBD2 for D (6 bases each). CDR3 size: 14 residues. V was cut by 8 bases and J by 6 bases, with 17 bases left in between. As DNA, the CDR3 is TGTGCCAGCCGCCTTGAGGGGGGTATCAATGAGCAGTTCTTC. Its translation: CASRLEGGINEQFF.

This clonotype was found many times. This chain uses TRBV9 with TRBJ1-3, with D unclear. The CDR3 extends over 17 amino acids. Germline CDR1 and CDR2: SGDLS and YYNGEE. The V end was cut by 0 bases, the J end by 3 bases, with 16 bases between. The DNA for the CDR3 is TGTGCCAGCAGCGTAGCTTGGCAGCGAGAGGGTGGAAACACCATATATTTT. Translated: CASSVAWQREGGNTIYF.

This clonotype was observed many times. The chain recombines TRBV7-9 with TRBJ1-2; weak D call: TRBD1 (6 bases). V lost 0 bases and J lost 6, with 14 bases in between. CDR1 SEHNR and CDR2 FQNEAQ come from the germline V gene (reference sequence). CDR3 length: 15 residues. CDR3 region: CASSLAETDSHGYTF. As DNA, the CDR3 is TGTGCCAGCAGCTTAGCGGAAACGGACAGTCATGGCTACACCTTC.

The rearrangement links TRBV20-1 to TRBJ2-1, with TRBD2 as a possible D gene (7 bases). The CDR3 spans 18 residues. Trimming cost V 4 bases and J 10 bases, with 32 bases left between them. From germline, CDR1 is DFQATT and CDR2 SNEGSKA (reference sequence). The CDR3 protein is CSAMKAPGTYIGGEEQFF. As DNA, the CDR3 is TGCAGTGCTATGAAAGCCCCCGGGACCTACATAGGGGGGGAGGAGCAGTTCTTC.

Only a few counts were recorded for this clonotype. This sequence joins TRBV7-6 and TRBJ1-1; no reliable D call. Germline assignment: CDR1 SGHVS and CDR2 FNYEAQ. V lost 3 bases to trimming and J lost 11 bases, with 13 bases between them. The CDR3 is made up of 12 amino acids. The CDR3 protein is CASSLGGERAFF. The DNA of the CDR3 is TGTGCCAGCAGCTTGGGTGGGGAGCGGGCTTTCTTT.

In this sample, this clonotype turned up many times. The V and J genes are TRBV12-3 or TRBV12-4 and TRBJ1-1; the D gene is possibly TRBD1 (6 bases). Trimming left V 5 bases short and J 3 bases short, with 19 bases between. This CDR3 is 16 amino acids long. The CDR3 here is CASSPRKGGSYTEAFF. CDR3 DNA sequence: TGTGCCAGCAGTCCAAGGAAAGGGGGTAGTTACACTGAAGCTTTCTTT.

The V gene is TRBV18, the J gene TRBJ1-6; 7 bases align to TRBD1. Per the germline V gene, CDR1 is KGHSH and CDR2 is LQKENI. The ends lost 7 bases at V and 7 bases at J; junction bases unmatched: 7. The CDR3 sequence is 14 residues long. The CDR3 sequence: CASFPGQRNSPLHF. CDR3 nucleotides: TGTGCCAGCTTCCCGGGACAGCGGAATTCACCCCTCCACTTT.

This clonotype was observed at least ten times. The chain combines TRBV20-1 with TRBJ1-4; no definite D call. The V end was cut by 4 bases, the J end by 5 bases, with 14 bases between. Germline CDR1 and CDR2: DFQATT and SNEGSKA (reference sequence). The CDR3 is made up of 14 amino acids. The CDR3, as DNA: TGCAGTGCTACAGTTGGAGGGAGAAATGAAAAACTGTTTTTT. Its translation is CSATVGGRNEKLFF.

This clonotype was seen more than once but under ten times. CDR3 amino acids: CASSVRGGDEQYF. CDR3 DNA sequence: TGTGCCAGCAGTGTACGGGGCGGCGACGAGCAGTACTTC. The chain couples TRBV2 to TRBJ2-7; D assignment may be TRBD1 or TRBD2 (5 bases each). V lost 4 bases, J lost 5 bases, and 12 bases lay in between. The CDR3 totals 13 residues. Germline assignment: CDR1 SNHLY and CDR2 FYNNEI.

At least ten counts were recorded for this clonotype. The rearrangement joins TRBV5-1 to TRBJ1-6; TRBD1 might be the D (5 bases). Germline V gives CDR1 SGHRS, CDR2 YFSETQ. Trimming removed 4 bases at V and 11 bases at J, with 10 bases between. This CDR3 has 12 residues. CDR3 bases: TGCGCCAGCAGCCTAGACAGTCCACCCCTCCACTTT. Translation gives CASSLDSPPLHF.

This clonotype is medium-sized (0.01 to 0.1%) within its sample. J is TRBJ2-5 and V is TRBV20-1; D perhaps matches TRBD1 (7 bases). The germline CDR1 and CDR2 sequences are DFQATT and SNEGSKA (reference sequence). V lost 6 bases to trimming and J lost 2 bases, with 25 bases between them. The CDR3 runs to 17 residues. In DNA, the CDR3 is TGCAGTGCCAAACAGCCTCACGCGGGACAGCCTCAAGAGACCCAGTACTTC. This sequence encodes CSAKQPHAGQPQETQYF.

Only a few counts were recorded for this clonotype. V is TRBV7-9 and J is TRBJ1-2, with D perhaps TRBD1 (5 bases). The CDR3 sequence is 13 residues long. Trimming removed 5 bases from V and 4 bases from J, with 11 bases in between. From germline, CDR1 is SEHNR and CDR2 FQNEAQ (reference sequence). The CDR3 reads CASSPGLLYGYTF. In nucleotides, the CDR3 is TGTGCCAGCAGCCCGGGACTGCTCTATGGCTACACCTTC.

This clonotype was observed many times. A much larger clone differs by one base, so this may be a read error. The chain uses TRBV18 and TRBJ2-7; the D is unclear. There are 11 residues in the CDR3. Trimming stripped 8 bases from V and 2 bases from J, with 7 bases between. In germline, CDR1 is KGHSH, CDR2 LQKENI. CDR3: CASSSTYEQYF. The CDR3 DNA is TGTGCCAGCAGCTCTACCTACGAGCAGTACTTC.

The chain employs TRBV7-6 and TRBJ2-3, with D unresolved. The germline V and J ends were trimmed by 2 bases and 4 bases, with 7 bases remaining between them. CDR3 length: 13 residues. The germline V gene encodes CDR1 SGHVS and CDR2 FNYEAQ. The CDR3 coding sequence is TGTGCCAGCAGCTTAAGGCAGGCAGATACGCAGTATTTT. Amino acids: CASSLRQADTQYF.

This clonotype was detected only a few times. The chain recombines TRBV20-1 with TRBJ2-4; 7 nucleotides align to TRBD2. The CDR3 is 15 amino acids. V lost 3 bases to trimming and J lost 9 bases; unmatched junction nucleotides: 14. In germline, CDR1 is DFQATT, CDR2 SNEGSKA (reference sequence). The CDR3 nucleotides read TGCAGTGCTAGGCTAACGGGAGGTAGGATCGGCATTCAGTACTTC. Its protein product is CSARLTGGRIGIQYF.

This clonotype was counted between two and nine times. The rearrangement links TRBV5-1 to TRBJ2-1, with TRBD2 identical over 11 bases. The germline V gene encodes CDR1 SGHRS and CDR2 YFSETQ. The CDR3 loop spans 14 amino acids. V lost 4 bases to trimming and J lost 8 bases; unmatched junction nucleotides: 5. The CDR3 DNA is TGCGCCAGCAGCCTTAGCGGGAGGGAGGATGAGCAGTTCTTC. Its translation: CASSLSGREDEQFF.

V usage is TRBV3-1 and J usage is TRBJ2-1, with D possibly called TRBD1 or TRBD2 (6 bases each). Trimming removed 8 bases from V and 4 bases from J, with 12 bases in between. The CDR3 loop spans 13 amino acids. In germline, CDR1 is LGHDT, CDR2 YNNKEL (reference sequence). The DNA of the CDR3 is TGTGCCAGCGGGGGCGGGATTTACAATGAGCAGTTCTTC. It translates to CASGGGIYNEQFF.